This T cell receptor (beta chain) emerged from a study of response to subunit inactivated influenza vaccine. The study, taken as a whole, reports: A suggestion made by the authors is that each seasonal influenza vaccination recruits few new T cells.

Regarding this clonotype: Its antigen remains unidentified.

TCRdb analysed the RT-PCR reads with MiXCR anew, one entry per CDR3 protein. The repertoire includes some 520,000 distinct CDR3 sequences, approximately 17% of them detected once, and about 3% sits in the top ten. The ends lost 5 bases at V and 3 bases at J; junction bases unmatched: 5. This CDR3 contains 16 residues. CDR1 is ENHRY and CDR2 is SYGVKD in the germline V gene. The sample was CD4+ T cells sorted from PBMCs, taken less than 30 months after vaccination. The sequence came from a man aged 50-75 years who received an inactivated influenza vaccine. V usage is TRBV10-3 and J usage is TRBJ2-5; 14 positions match TRBD2. The CDR3 is CAISKGTSGSEETQYF. The CDR3, as DNA: TGTGCCATCAGTAAAGGGACTAGCGGGAGTGAAGAGACCCAGTACTTC.